One and the same sample provided the 31 T cell receptor beta chains below, sequenced in a study of blood T cell repertoires in COVID-19. Generated by immunoSEQ multiplex PCR, the TCRdb table keeps only in-frame clones and is missing some. Altogether 30,000 to 40,000 clones are present, just over 85% being singletons, with the ten largest covering around 5%. Material: peripheral blood. All receptors come from a woman aged 80 or older with active or convalescent COVID-19.

This rearrangement joins TRBV6-5 to TRBJ1-1; D not certain. The CDR3 is 13 residues long. The germline V gene encodes CDR1 MNHEY and CDR2 SVGAGI. V gave up 4 bases and J gave up 1 base, with 7 bases separating them. Written as DNA, the CDR3 is TGTGCCAGCAGTTTAGTCGAGAACACTGAAGCTTTCTTT. Protein product: CASSLVENTEAFF.

The chain couples TRBV3-1 (or the pseudogene TRBV3-2) to TRBJ1-2; weak D call: TRBD1 (5 bases). The CDR3 is 13 amino acids. The V gene's germline CDR1 is LGHDT and CDR2 YNNKEL (reference sequence). V was clipped by 5 bases and J by 6 bases, with 13 bases between them. The CDR3 sequence is CASSTGRGNGYTF. As DNA, the CDR3 is TGTGCCAGCAGCACGGGCCGGGGGAATGGCTACACCTTC.

The genes are TRBV5-6 and TRBJ2-1, with D maybe TRBD2 (5 bases). The CDR3 is 18 amino acids. Trimming left V 2 bases short and J 1 base short, with 19 bases between. Germline CDR1 is SGHDT and CDR2 is YYEEEE. The CDR3 spells CASSFLTTPRGSYNEQFF. In DNA, the CDR3 is TGTGCCAGCAGCTTCCTAACGACACCACGAGGGTCCTACAATGAGCAGTTCTTC.

The chain is built from TRBV7-2 and TRBJ2-7, with 8 bases fitting TRBD2. V shed 6 bases and J 3 bases; nucleotides not matched to a gene: 10. Germline V lookup: CDR1 SGHTA, CDR2 FQGNSA. The CDR3 has 15 residues. CDR3 loop: CASSTATTSGYEQYF. DNA for the CDR3: TGTGCCAGCAGTACGGCGACTACTAGCGGCTACGAGCAGTACTTC.

V is TRBV9 and J is TRBJ2-5; 9 bases match TRBD2. The CDR3 is 16 residues long. Looked up from germline, CDR1 is SGDLS and CDR2 is YYNGEE. Trimming removed 0 bases from V and 5 bases from J; junction bases left unmatched: 8. DNA of the CDR3: TGTGCCAGCAGCGTAGAGGGGCGGGGGGGCCTGGAGACCCAGTACTTC. This translates into CASSVEGRGGLETQYF. Full variable domain (remainder filled in from reference TRBV9 and TRBJ2-5): DSGVTQTPKHLITATGQRVTLRCSPRSGDLSVYWYQQSLDQGLQFLIQYYNGEERAKGNILERFSAQQFPDLHSELNLSSLELGDSALYFCASSVEGRGGLETQYFGPGTRLLVL.

The gene calls are TRBV2 and TRBJ2-3; TRBD2 aligns across 13 bases. Germline V gene lookup returns CDR1 SNHLY and CDR2 FYNNEI. The V and J ends lost 5 bases and 7 bases, in that order; junction bases with no gene match: 9. The CDR3 length is 16 residues. CDR3 sequence: CASSILAGGAGNTQYF. The CDR3 nucleotides read TGTGCCAGCAGTATACTAGCGGGGGGGGCCGGGAATACGCAGTATTTT.

This clone turned up a few times. The rearrangement links TRBV12-3 or TRBV12-4 to TRBJ1-1; D might be TRBD1 (6 bases). The CDR3 is 13 residues long. V was pared by 1 base and J by 4 bases, with 7 bases between. CDR3 in amino acids: CASSLEGGTEAFF. CDR3 coding DNA: TGTGCCAGCAGTTTAGAAGGGGGCACTGAAGCTTTCTTT.

The CDR3 DNA follows: TGTGCCAGCAACGACAGGATCTCTGGAAACACCATATATTTT. Encoded protein: CASNDRISGNTIYF. The chain carries TRBV5-5 and TRBJ1-3, with a tentative D call TRBD1 (6 bases). Germline-derived CDR1 and CDR2 are SGHKS and YYEKEE (reference sequence). There are 14 residues in the CDR3. The germline V and J ends were trimmed by 6 bases and 0 bases, with 10 bases remaining between them.

This clone has more than one count but fewer than ten. The rearrangement links TRBV6-6 to TRBJ2-7; TRBD1 aligns across 9 bases. The CDR3 is made up of 15 amino acids. Germline V lookup: CDR1 MNHNY, CDR2 SVGAGI (reference sequence). Trimming cost V 5 bases and J 2 bases; bases outside gene matches: 7. CDR3 sequence reads: CASSRQGDAAYEQYF. The CDR3 DNA sequence: TGTGCCAGCAGTCGACAGGGGGACGCGGCCTACGAGCAGTACTTC.

This chain uses TRBV15 with TRBJ1-5; 10 bases map to TRBD1. Germline CDR1 LNHNV, CDR2 YYDKDF (reference sequence). V lost 1 base and J lost 0; bases outside the gene matches: 6. The CDR3 totals 18 residues. In DNA, the CDR3 is TGTGCCACCAGCAGAGCCGGGACAGGGGCCGTTAGCAATCAGCCCCAGCATTTT. Protein product: CATSRAGTGAVSNQPQHF.

This chain joins TRBV10-3 and TRBJ2-2; no firm D call. Germline V gives CDR1 ENHRY, CDR2 SYGVKD. The CDR3 is 15 amino acids. Trimming removed 0 bases from V and 2 bases from J, with 7 bases in between. CDR3 in amino acids: CAISESNSNTGELFF. CDR3 DNA: TGTGCCATCAGTGAGTCGAACAGCAACACCGGGGAGCTGTTTTTT.

This clone was counted only a few times. The rearrangement links TRBV20-1 to TRBJ2-7; 7 bases are shared with TRBD2. This CDR3 has 14 residues. Germline CDR1 and CDR2: DFQATT and SNEGSKA (reference sequence). V lost 3 bases and J lost 3; bases outside the gene matches: 8. This chain's CDR3 is CSASGASGNYEQYF. CDR3 DNA: TGCAGTGCTAGTGGGGCTAGCGGTAACTACGAGCAGTACTTC.

The rearrangement joins TRBV27 to TRBJ2-5, with 7 bases lining up with TRBD1. CDR1 and CDR2 from the germline V gene are MNHEY and SMNVEV (reference sequence). This CDR3 spans 13 amino acids. Trimming at V came to 9 bases and at J to 2 bases, leaving 6 bases not matched to a gene. The CDR3 sequence is CASLPGQQETQYF. In DNA, the CDR3 is TGTGCCAGTCTACCGGGACAGCAAGAGACCCAGTACTTC.

V usage is TRBV19 and J usage is TRBJ2-7; 9 bases align to TRBD1. The CDR3 is 14 residues long. After removal of 6 bases from V and 2 bases from J, the junction contained 5 bases not matched to a gene. Germline V gives CDR1 LNHDA, CDR2 SQIVND (reference sequence). For the CDR3, the DNA is TGTGCCAGTAGCCGGACAGGGGAAACCTACGAGCAGTACTTC. This gives the protein CASSRTGETYEQYF.

The chain couples TRBV28 to TRBJ2-1, with TRBD1 matching over 8 bases. V trimming: 2 bases; J trimming: 6 bases; junction bases outside the gene matches: 6. Germline CDR1 MDHEN, CDR2 SYDVKM. The CDR3 has 15 residues. For the CDR3, the DNA is TGTGCCAGCAGTTTACCCGGACAGGGTGGCAATGAGCAGTTCTTC. Encoded protein: CASSLPGQGGNEQFF.

This sequence joins TRBV5-1 and TRBJ2-1; 9 bases fit TRBD1. Trimming at V came to 5 bases and at J to 8 bases, leaving 17 bases not matched to a gene. The CDR3 spans 17 residues. Per germline, CDR1 SGHRS and CDR2 YFSETQ. The CDR3 DNA reads as TGCGCCAGCAGATATGGACAGGGGATATGGGTTAGAGATGAGCAGTTCTTC. Protein sequence: CASRYGQGIWVRDEQFF.

V usage is TRBV11-1 and J usage is TRBJ2-3, with D possibly TRBD1 on 5 matching bases. Germline CDR1 reads SGHAT; CDR2 reads FQDESV (reference sequence). The CDR3 runs 15 residues. Trimming cost V 2 bases and J 0 bases, with 9 bases left between them. The CDR3: CASSLRGSSTDTQYF. The CDR3 DNA sequence: TGTGCCAGCAGCTTAAGGGGTTCTAGCACAGATACGCAGTATTTT.

The chain couples TRBV5-1 to TRBJ2-7, with 11 nucleotides matching TRBD2. This CDR3 has 15 amino acids. The germline V gene encodes CDR1 SGHRS and CDR2 YFSETQ. V gave up 4 bases and J gave up 0 bases; unmatched junction bases: 3. CDR3 loop: CASSPTSGGSYEQYF. The DNA of the CDR3 is TGCGCCAGCAGCCCCACTAGCGGGGGCTCCTACGAGCAGTACTTC.

The V call is TRBV11-2, the J call TRBJ2-4; 7 nucleotides align to TRBD2. The CDR3 consists of 15 residues. Trimming took 4 bases from V and 1 from J; bases not matched to a gene: 4. Germline V CDR1 and CDR2: SGHAT, FQNNGV. The CDR3 loop reads CASSSQLAAKNIQYF. DNA for the CDR3: TGTGCCAGCAGCTCCCAACTAGCGGCCAAAAACATTCAGTACTTC.

This clone was observed a handful of times. The V call is TRBV6-2 or TRBV6-3, the J call TRBJ1-5, with 11 bases that match TRBD1. From germline, CDR1 is MNHEY and CDR2 SVGEGT. J was trimmed by 5 bases and V by 5 bases; bases with no gene match: 5. This CDR3 comprises 15 residues. CDR3 DNA sequence: TGTGCCAGCAGTACCGGGACAGGGGGTTATCAGCCCCAGCATTTT. Translation: CASSTGTGGYQPQHF.

In DNA form, the CDR3 reads TGTGCCAGCAGTGCAAGGACAGGGACCGGGGAGCTGTTTTTT. Protein: CASSARTGTGELFF. J is TRBJ2-2 and V is TRBV2; 8 bases agree with TRBD1. The CDR3 is 14 residues long. Germline V lookup: CDR1 SNHLY, CDR2 FYNNEI. V lost 4 bases and J lost 5; bases outside the gene matches: 3.

The gene calls are TRBV28 and TRBJ1-4; tentatively, D is TRBD1 (6 bases). Deletions cut 7 bases from V and 8 bases from J, with 17 bases between. The CDR3 extends over 14 amino acids. Germline V gene data show CDR1 as MDHEN and CDR2 as SYDVKM. For the CDR3, the DNA is TGTGCCAGCACCGCGGGGGGGGCGAACGAAAAACTGTTTTTT. Encoded protein: CASTAGGANEKLFF.

The V call is TRBV5-1, the J call TRBJ1-2; the D gene is possibly TRBD1 (6 bases). CDR1 SGHRS and CDR2 YFSETQ come from the germline V gene. V lost 0 bases and J lost 4, with 13 bases in between. This CDR3 is built from 15 residues. CDR3 protein: CASSLVVGGTYGYTF. Written as DNA, the CDR3 is TGCGCCAGCAGCTTGGTGGTAGGGGGAACCTATGGCTACACCTTC.

In DNA, the CDR3 is TGTGCCAGCGCCTCTACAGGGGTCTCGGCCAAAAACATTCAGTACTTC. Its protein product is CASASTGVSAKNIQYF. The chain uses TRBV13 and TRBJ2-4, with 7 positions matching TRBD1. Germline V lookup: CDR1 PRHDT, CDR2 FYEKMQ (reference sequence). V lost 8 bases to trimming and J lost 1 base; unmatched junction nucleotides: 11. CDR3 length equals 16 residues.

The chain uses TRBV2 and TRBJ2-1; 10 bases align to TRBD2. The CDR3 is 15 residues long. Germline lookup yields CDR1 SNHLY and CDR2 FYNNEI. Losses at the gene ends were 6 bases for V and 5 bases for J; bases not matched to a gene: 7. CDR3 DNA: TGTGCCAGCAGCACCACTAGCGGGGCCCACAATGAGCAGTTCTTC. Translating it yields CASSTTSGAHNEQFF.

The J gene is TRBJ2-3, the V gene TRBV7-2; possibly TRBD2 for D (6 bases). In germline, CDR1 is SGHTA, CDR2 FQGNSA. Trimming shortened V by 1 base and J by 0 bases, and 8 bases separated the two germline ends. CDR3 length equals 15 residues. The CDR3 nucleotides are TGTGCCAGCAGCTTAGGCCTAGCGAGCACAGATACGCAGTATTTT. Translated, it gives CASSLGLASTDTQYF.

The chain recombines TRBV6-5 with TRBJ1-2; D is ambiguous. Looked up from germline, CDR1 is MNHEY and CDR2 is SVGAGI. Trimming shortened V by 5 bases and J by 8 bases, and 15 bases separated the two germline ends. The CDR3 totals 13 residues. The CDR3 loop reads CASSNYEEQGYTF. Written as DNA, the CDR3 is TGTGCCAGCAGTAATTATGAGGAGCAAGGCTACACCTTC.

The V and J genes are TRBV6-5 and TRBJ1-6; D is possibly TRBD1 (6 bases). The CDR3 consists of 13 residues. Germline V gene data show CDR1 as MNHEY and CDR2 as SVGAGI. Trimming left V 7 bases short and J 7 bases short, with 11 bases between. CDR3 loop: CASTDRRNSPLHF. CDR3 bases: TGTGCCAGCACCGACAGGAGAAATTCACCCCTCCACTTT.

V gene TRBV5-1 combines with J gene TRBJ2-2; 9 bases agree with TRBD1. CDR3 length: 16 residues. The germline CDR1 and CDR2 sequences are SGHRS and YFSETQ. Trimming cost V 4 bases and J 6 bases; bases outside gene matches: 10. The CDR3 region is CASSPLNDRGAGELFF. CDR3 nucleotides: TGCGCCAGCAGCCCGTTAAATGACAGGGGGGCCGGGGAGCTGTTTTTT. Based on the CDR3 plus reference TRBV5-1 and TRBJ2-2, the full variable domain is KAGVTQTPRYLIKTRGQQVTLSCSPISGHRSVSWYQQTPGQGLQFLFEYFSETQRNKGNFPGRFSGRQFSNSRSEMNVSTLELGDSALYLCASSPLNDRGAGELFFGEGSRLTVL.

J is TRBJ2-1 and V is TRBV7-9, with 13 bases identical to TRBD2. Germline assignment: CDR1 SEHNR and CDR2 FQNEAQ (reference sequence). CDR3 size: 17 residues. J gave up 6 bases and V 2 bases, and 7 bases lay outside the gene matches. The CDR3 loop reads CASSLSPRTSGSNEQFF. The CDR3, as DNA: TGTGCCAGCAGCTTAAGTCCCCGGACTAGCGGGAGCAATGAGCAGTTCTTC.

The CDR3 DNA sequence: TGTGCCAGCAGCCTCCTCCTAATAACCGGGGAGCTGTTTTTT. This translates into CASSLLLITGELFF. The chain joins TRBV28 to TRBJ2-2; D gene ambiguous. CDR1 and CDR2 (germline): MDHEN, SYDVKM. This CDR3 is built from 14 residues. The germline V and J ends were trimmed by 6 bases and 5 bases, with 13 bases remaining between them.